This entry lists 24 T cell receptor beta chains sequenced from one sample in a study of T cell repertoires in cytomegalovirus infection. TCRdb re-analysed the reads in MiXCR, keeping a single row per CDR3 protein. The sample consists of approximately 550,000 distinct CDR3 sequences, 16% of them appearing once. The source material was CD8+ T cells from PBMCs. Receptor source: a human donor in good health (CMV status not recorded). Some clones in this sample may be carry-over from other donors' samples.

In this sample, this clonotype turned up many times. V and J are TRBV6-4 and TRBJ1-4; TRBD1 matches at 9 bases. Unmatched junction bases numbered 10, after V lost 4 bases and J lost 10 bases. The CDR3 totals 15 residues. Germline V gene lookup returns CDR1 MRHNA and CDR2 SNTAGT. CDR3 sequence (DNA): TGTGCCAGCAGTGGACCGAGGGACAGGGCAGGAAAACTGTTTTTT. Residues: CASSGPRDRAGKLFF.

There are a few counts of this clonotype. The chain couples TRBV11-2 to TRBJ2-7; the D is unclear. V was cut by 5 bases and J by 5 bases, with 13 bases left in between. Germline values: CDR1 SGHAT, CDR2 FQNNGV. CDR3 length: 13 residues. CDR3 DNA sequence: TGTGCCAGCAGCACGCCTGGAAGCGACGAGCAGTACTTC. Translated: CASSTPGSDEQYF.

This clonotype occurred many times. CDR3 in amino acids: CASRRAWREGRGTGELFF. CDR3 bases: TGTGCCAGCAGGCGCGCGTGGCGGGAGGGCCGTGGCACCGGGGAGCTGTTTTTT. The chain carries TRBV7-6 and TRBJ2-2, with TRBD2 matching 9 bases. Trimming removed 6 bases from V and 4 bases from J; junction bases left unmatched: 15. The CDR3 is made up of 18 amino acids. Germline values: CDR1 SGHVS, CDR2 FNYEAQ. Full variable domain (outside the CDR3, taken from reference TRBV7-6 and TRBJ2-2): GAGVSQSPRYKVTKRGQDVALRCDPISGHVSLYWYRQALGQGPEFLTYFNYEAQQDKSGLPNDRFSAERPEGSISTLTIQRTEQRDSAMYRCASRRAWREGRGTGELFFGEGSRLTVL.

This sequence joins TRBV12-5 and TRBJ1-1; D is unresolved. The CDR3 has 11 amino acids. Germline assignment: CDR1 LGHNT and CDR2 FRNRAP. The CDR3 sequence: CATSDYTEAFF. The CDR3 DNA follows: TGTGCAACCAGTGATTACACTGAAGCTTTCTTT.

This chain uses TRBV27 with TRBJ2-1; D not resolved. Trimming took 3 bases from V and 3 from J, leaving 12 bases between them. Germline V lookup: CDR1 MNHEY, CDR2 SMNVEV (reference sequence). The CDR3 is 15 amino acids. The CDR3 region has the DNA TGTGCCAGCAGTTTTCCCGGGCAAGACTACAATGAGCAGTTCTTC. Translating it yields CASSFPGQDYNEQFF.

This clonotype was detected only a few times. The CDR3 loop reads CASSNRGNSPLHF. In nucleotides, the CDR3 is TGTGCCAGTAGTAACCGGGGGAATTCACCCCTCCACTTT. The chain combines TRBV19 with TRBJ1-6; D may be TRBD1 (5 bases). The CDR3 totals 13 residues. CDR1 LNHDA and CDR2 SQIVND come from the germline V gene (reference sequence). V was cut by 4 bases and J by 7 bases, with 8 bases left in between.

This chain joins TRBV28 and TRBJ1-5; D might be TRBD1 (5 bases). The germline V and J ends were trimmed by 4 bases and 4 bases, with 11 bases remaining between them. Germline lookup yields CDR1 MDHEN and CDR2 SYDVKM. This CDR3 has 14 amino acids. Here the CDR3 DNA reads TGTGCCAGCAGTTCACCAAACAGGAATCAGCCCCAGCATTTT. It codes for CASSSPNRNQPQHF.

CDR3 sequence reads: CASRADPRAGVSETQYF. As DNA, the CDR3 is TGTGCCAGCCGCGCCGACCCAAGAGCGGGAGTCTCAGAGACCCAGTACTTC. The chain carries TRBV9 and TRBJ2-5, with 8 nucleotides matching TRBD2. The CDR3 has 17 amino acids. The germline CDR1 and CDR2 sequences are SGDLS and YYNGEE. V lost 7 bases to trimming and J lost 4 bases; unmatched junction nucleotides: 18.

Ten or more counts support this clonotype. V usage is TRBV7-8 and J usage is TRBJ1-2, with 8 bases matching TRBD1. This CDR3 has 16 residues. The V gene's germline CDR1 is SGHVS and CDR2 FQNEAQ. Trimming at V came to 5 bases and at J to 8 bases, leaving 16 bases not matched to a gene. The CDR3 reads CASSPQSGTGLRGYTF. DNA for the CDR3: TGTGCCAGCAGCCCCCAATCCGGGACAGGCCTAAGGGGCTACACCTTC.

The chain links TRBV14 to TRBJ2-1, with a possible D match to TRBD2 (6 bases). Germline CDR1 is SGHDN and CDR2 is FVKESK. The ends were cut back, 0 bases at V and 7 bases at J, with 22 bases in the middle. The CDR3 totals 18 residues. The CDR3 region has the DNA TGTGCCAGCAGCCAAGATCTAACCGAGGCAGGGAGGAGGAATGAGCAGTTCTTC. Amino acids: CASSQDLTEAGRRNEQFF.

In its sample, this clonotype was seen a few times. The rearrangement uses TRBV30 and TRBJ1-6; D gene uncertain. Germline assignment: CDR1 GTSNPN and CDR2 SVGIG (reference sequence). This CDR3 spans 12 amino acids. The ends were cut back, 3 bases at V and 10 bases at J, with 10 bases in the middle. In DNA form, the CDR3 reads TGTGCCTGGAGGGGGAACCGGTCACCCCTCCACTTT. Protein sequence: CAWRGNRSPLHF.

Regarding this clonotype: A much more abundant neighbour one base away suggests this may be a read error. The chain combines TRBV4-1 with TRBJ2-1, with TRBD2 matching 7 bases. Germline values: CDR1 MGHRA, CDR2 YSYEKL. This CDR3 has 14 residues. The DNA for the CDR3 is TGCGCCAGCAGCCAAGCGGGAGGAATCAATGAGCAGATCTTC. Residues: CASSQAGGINEQIF.

The sample holds many counts of this clonotype. V usage is TRBV12-3 or TRBV12-4 and J usage is TRBJ1-2; 8 bases are shared with TRBD1. The CDR3 is 14 residues long. After removal of 6 bases from V and 4 bases from J, the junction contained 7 bases not matched to a gene. Written as DNA, the CDR3 is TGTGCCAGCAGGGGGGGACAGGCCGTCTATGGCTACACCTTC. Its protein is CASRGGQAVYGYTF.

This chain joins TRBV5-1 and TRBJ2-5; possibly TRBD1 for D (6 bases). CDR1 SGHRS and CDR2 YFSETQ come from the germline V gene. The CDR3 consists of 14 residues. V lost 4 bases to trimming and J lost 3 bases, with 13 bases between them. CDR3 loop: CASSPDPGEETQYF. The CDR3 nucleotides read TGCGCCAGCAGCCCCGATCCAGGGGAAGAGACCCAGTACTTC.

This rearrangement joins TRBV2 to TRBJ1-1, with 10 bases identical to TRBD1. This CDR3 is 15 amino acids long. J lost 5 bases, V lost 6 bases, and 9 bases had no gene match. From germline, CDR1 is SNHLY and CDR2 FYNNEI. The CDR3 bases are TGTGCCAGCAGAGGCCTGACAGGGGGCGAAACTGAAGCTTTCTTT. Its translation is CASRGLTGGETEAFF.

In this sample, this clonotype turned up a few times. The chain links TRBV27 to TRBJ1-5; 7 positions match TRBD1. The germline V gene encodes CDR1 MNHEY and CDR2 SMNVEV (reference sequence). The CDR3 contains 16 residues. The junction had 9 bases not matched to a gene; V was cut back by 2 bases and J by 5 bases. The CDR3 region is CASSLTGAAGYQPQHF. DNA for the CDR3: TGTGCCAGCAGTTTAACAGGGGCCGCCGGATATCAGCCCCAGCATTTT.

This clonotype was picked up many times. The rearrangement uses TRBV7-9 and TRBJ2-1, with 8 nucleotides matching TRBD2. V lost 4 bases to trimming and J lost 0 bases; unmatched junction nucleotides: 5. The CDR3 consists of 16 residues. Germline V gene data show CDR1 as SEHNR and CDR2 as FQNEAQ (reference sequence). CDR3 nucleotide sequence: TGTGCCAGCAGCTCTCTAGCGGGCCGCTCCTACAATGAGCAGTTCTTC. Protein sequence: CASSSLAGRSYNEQFF.

This clonotype was counted only a few times. This chain uses TRBV28 with TRBJ2-1, with 9 bases fitting TRBD2. J lost 0 bases, V lost 4 bases, and 7 bases had no gene match. CDR1 is MDHEN and CDR2 is SYDVKM in the germline V gene. The CDR3 totals 17 residues. This chain's CDR3 is CASSSPREGSSYNEQFF. The CDR3, as DNA: TGTGCCAGCAGTTCCCCGCGGGAGGGCAGCTCCTACAATGAGCAGTTCTTC.

The chain couples TRBV19 to TRBJ2-1; TRBD2 is a possible D gene (5 bases). The CDR3 spans 13 residues. Deletions cut 9 bases from V and 7 bases from J, with 16 bases between. Germline lookup yields CDR1 LNHDA and CDR2 SQIVND (reference sequence). In nucleotides, the CDR3 is TGTGCCAGCTCCCCGGGGAAGGTAAATGAGCAGTTCTTC. This codes for CASSPGKVNEQFF. Filled out from reference TRBV19 and TRBJ2-1, the complete variable domain reads DGGITQSPKYLFRKEGQNVTLSCEQNLNHDAMYWYRQDPGQGLRLIYYSQIVNDFQKGDIAEGYSVSREKKESFPLTVTSAQKNPTAFYLCASSPGKVNEQFFGPGTRLTVL.

This clonotype was seen only a few times. This chain connects TRBV20-1 to TRBJ2-5; perhaps D is TRBD1 or TRBD2 (6 bases each). The germline V gene has CDR1 DFQATT and CDR2 SNEGSKA (reference sequence). V shed 8 bases and J shed 5 bases, with 21 bases lying between them. The CDR3 consists of 14 residues. CDR3 sequence (DNA): TGCAGTACGAGAAAACAGGGTGGAGGGGAGACCCAGTACTTC. This translates into CSTRKQGGGETQYF.

Ten or more counts support this clonotype. The chain carries TRBV7-9 and TRBJ1-2; no definite D call. The CDR3 sequence is 13 residues long. In germline, CDR1 is SEHNR, CDR2 FQNEAQ (reference sequence). Trimming stripped 2 bases from V and 6 bases from J, with 10 bases between. The DNA of the CDR3 is TGTGCCAGCAGCTTAAGCGCTATGGATGGCTACACCTTC. Protein: CASSLSAMDGYTF.

The chain links TRBV20-1 to TRBJ2-2, with D possibly being TRBD2 (6 bases). The germline gives CDR1 DFQATT, CDR2 SNEGSKA (reference sequence). The CDR3 is 14 residues long. V lost 4 bases to trimming and J lost 4 bases, with 13 bases between them. The CDR3 reads CSATSGGVTGELFF. The CDR3 DNA reads as TGCAGTGCTACCTCGGGCGGGGTCACCGGGGAGCTGTTTTTT.

This clonotype was seen only a few times. The chain couples TRBV3-1 to TRBJ1-5; TRBD1 might be the D (6 bases). Germline CDR1 LGHDT, CDR2 YNNKEL (reference sequence). This CDR3 comprises 13 residues. V shed 0 bases and J shed 7 bases, with 7 bases lying between them. CDR3 protein: CASSQETGQPQHF. As DNA, the CDR3 is TGTGCCAGCAGCCAAGAAACAGGGCAGCCCCAGCATTTT.

Of note for this clonotype: This may stem from a read error, because a much larger clone lies one nucleotide away. The chain links TRBV2 to TRBJ1-2; D gene uncertain. CDR1 and CDR2 (germline): SNHLY, FYNNEI. The CDR3 totals 13 residues. Written as DNA, the CDR3 is TGTGCCTGCAGGTTGGGTTTGGGTTACGGCTACACCTTC. Translated: CACRLGLGYGYTF.